One and the same sample provided the 11 T cell receptor beta chains below, sequenced in a study of T cells in localized non-small cell lung cancer. Profiling relied on immunoSEQ multiplex PCR, and the TCRdb table lists in-frame clones only, not all of them. The sample has 16,000 or so clones; around 79% are singletons. The material was peripheral blood, obtained before any cancer treatment. The receptors originated from a male donor older than 55 with stage I lung adenocarcinoma.

This clone was observed a handful of times. This chain links TRBV6-1 with TRBJ2-5; 9 bases line up with TRBD2. Germline V CDR1 and CDR2: MNHNS, SASEGT. V was pared by 3 bases and J by 2 bases, with 10 bases of the junction left unmatched. This CDR3 has 17 amino acids. CDR3 DNA: TGTGCCAGCAGTGATAATTTTGGCGGGGGGGTACAAGAGACCCAGTACTTC. Amino acid sequence: CASSDNFGGGVQETQYF.

The chain combines TRBV10-3 with TRBJ1-6; 11 nucleotides agree with TRBD1. The CDR3 loop spans 18 amino acids. V shed 5 bases and J 7 bases; nucleotides not matched to a gene: 13. The germline V gene encodes CDR1 ENHRY and CDR2 SYGVKD. The CDR3 sequence is CAISKSGTGGIVNSPLHF. The CDR3 nucleotides are TGTGCCATCAGTAAATCCGGGACAGGGGGTATTGTGAATTCACCCCTCCACTTT.

This clone was recorded a few times. The chain carries TRBV7-3 and TRBJ2-1; D call uncertain. V was trimmed by 5 bases and J by 10 bases, leaving 9 bases between them. The V gene's germline CDR1 is SGHTA and CDR2 FQGTGA. The CDR3 has 11 residues. The CDR3 DNA reads TGTGCCAGCAGCCACGGTAGGGAGCAGTTCTTC. It specifies CASSHGREQFF.

The chain links TRBV19 to TRBJ2-1, with TRBD2 identical over 10 bases. V shed 10 bases, J shed 0 bases, and the junction held 12 bases outside the gene matches. The CDR3 runs 17 residues. Looked up from germline, CDR1 is LNHDA and CDR2 is SQIVND (reference sequence). CDR3 bases: TGTGCCACATTTAGGGTACTAGCGGGAAGCTCCTACAATGAGCAGTTCTTC. It encodes CATFRVLAGSSYNEQFF.

The CDR3 is CASSIPPGSNQPQHF. Here the CDR3 DNA reads TGTGCCAGTAGTATCCCACCAGGGTCCAATCAGCCCCAGCATTTT. The V call is TRBV19, the J call TRBJ1-5, with D maybe TRBD1 (5 bases). V lost 3 bases, J lost 3 bases, and 12 bases lay in between. Germline CDR1 LNHDA, CDR2 SQIVND (reference sequence). The CDR3 is 15 amino acids.

This chain connects TRBV10-1 to TRBJ2-1; 8 bases fit TRBD2. V lost 2 bases, J lost 15 bases, and 24 bases stayed unmatched. There are 18 residues in the CDR3. CDR1 is WNHNN, CDR2 SYGVQD, per germline (reference sequence). In nucleotides, the CDR3 is TGCGCCAGCAGTGAGAATAGCGGGACGCTCTGTCGTAAGGCAGTTTTGTTCTTC. Protein product: CASSENSGTLCRKAVLFF.

This clone has just one count. The rearrangement uses TRBV28 and TRBJ1-2; 8 bases are shared with TRBD1. The CDR3 extends over 15 amino acids. CDR1 and CDR2 from the germline V gene are MDHEN and SYDVKM. The trim removed 3 bases at V and 4 bases at J, leaving 7 bases unmatched. This CDR3 reads CASSFRGQRGYGYTF. Here the CDR3 DNA reads TGTGCCAGCAGTTTCAGGGGGCAGCGCGGCTATGGCTACACCTTC.

In this sample, this clone is large. The V gene is TRBV7-6, the J gene TRBJ2-7; D is unclear. Looked up from germline, CDR1 is SGHVS and CDR2 is FNYEAQ. Between the trimmed V and J ends, which lost 5 bases and 2 bases, there was a span of 19 bases. The CDR3 contains 16 residues. The CDR3 DNA sequence: TGTGCCAGCAGCCCCTGGGCCTCCCAGGAGCCCTACGAGCAGTACTTC. It codes for CASSPWASQEPYEQYF.

The V gene is TRBV11-2, the J gene TRBJ2-2, with D possibly being TRBD1 (6 bases). The germline V gene has CDR1 SGHAT and CDR2 FQNNGV. CDR3 length: 14 residues. Trimming pared 5 bases from V and 2 bases from J, leaving 9 bases between. The CDR3 here is CASSRRGNTGELFF. DNA of the CDR3: TGTGCCAGCAGCCGCAGGGGAAACACCGGGGAGCTGTTTTTT.

The chain is built from TRBV23-1 and TRBJ1-1; TRBD1 is a possible D gene (6 bases). TRBV23-1 is an ORF; its function is uncertain. This CDR3 is 15 amino acids long. Deletions cut 2 bases from V and 5 bases from J, with 15 bases between. CDR3 coding DNA: TGCGCCAGCAGTCAAAACGGGGGCGGGGATACTGAAGCTTTCTTT. Its translation is CASSQNGGGDTEAFF.

The CDR3 spells CASTTTGVSETQYF. CDR3 in DNA: TGTGCCAGCACGACGACAGGGGTCAGCGAGACCCAGTACTTC. V gene TRBV28 combines with J gene TRBJ2-5, with TRBD1 matching 8 bases. The germline V gene has CDR1 MDHEN and CDR2 SYDVKM. The CDR3 loop spans 14 amino acids. After removal of 7 bases from V and 5 bases from J, the junction contained 9 bases not matched to a gene.